Below, 5 T cell receptor beta chains from the same sample are listed, as sequenced in a study of blood T cell repertoires in COVID-19 (dated by TCRdb to the early 2020s). Library generation was performed with the immunoSEQ multiplex PCR assay. The source is immuneACCESS, and TCRdb retained only in-frame sequences with V and J called. Part of the clones is not carried over; for the studies checked, unresolved V genes explain less than half of this, and the remainder is unexplained. The table for this sample lists around 25,000 clones; roughly 89% of them were counted only once. The ten largest account for 1.5% to 2% of the sample. Material for sequencing was peripheral blood. Receptors originate from a woman between 55 and 75 years old with active COVID-19.

This clone was observed a single time. V gene TRBV27 combines with J gene TRBJ2-1; no firm D call. From germline, CDR1 is MNHEY and CDR2 SMNVEV (reference sequence). This CDR3 is 14 amino acids long. V dropped 3 bases and J dropped 3 bases, with 9 bases sitting between them. The CDR3 nucleotides read TGTGCCAGCAGTTTTACTAATGTCTACAATGAGCAGTTCTTC. This gives the protein CASSFTNVYNEQFF.

The rearrangement joins TRBV5-1 to TRBJ2-5; TRBD2 is a possible D gene (6 bases). Trimming took off 0 bases at V and 0 bases at J, with 9 bases between the two ends. This CDR3 is built from 15 residues. Germline CDR1 SGHRS, CDR2 YFSETQ. DNA of the CDR3: TGCGCCAGCAGCTTGGGCTGGGGGGACCAAGAGACCCAGTACTTC. Protein sequence: CASSLGWGDQETQYF.

V and J are TRBV10-2 and TRBJ2-3, with TRBD2 matching 10 bases. V lost 6 bases, J lost 0 bases, and 3 bases stayed unmatched. The length of the CDR3 is 15 residues. From germline, CDR1 is WSHSY and CDR2 SAAADI. CDR3 sequence: CASRPTSGSTDTQYF. In DNA form, the CDR3 reads TGCGCCAGCAGGCCGACTAGCGGGAGCACAGATACGCAGTATTTT.

This chain links TRBV6-2 or TRBV6-3 with TRBJ1-1, with D possibly matching TRBD1 (6 bases). The V gene lost 5 bases and the J gene lost 1 base, with 20 bases spanning the gap. CDR3 length equals 17 residues. Germline loops: CDR1 MNHEY, CDR2 SVGEGT. CDR3 sequence reads: CASSPSGGASGNTEAFF. CDR3 nucleotides: TGTGCCAGCAGTCCGTCGGGGGGCGCGAGCGGGAACACTGAAGCTTTCTTT.

This rearrangement joins TRBV14 to TRBJ2-3; D remains ambiguous. CDR3 size: 12 residues. Germline CDR1 and CDR2: SGHDN and FVKESK. Trimming left V 1 base short and J 11 bases short, with 10 bases between. DNA of the CDR3: TGTGCCAGCAGCCAAGGGGCAGGCAGGCAGTATTTT. The encoded protein is CASSQGAGRQYF.